These T cell receptor beta chains were read from a single sample in a study. MiXCR, run by TCRdb on the 5' RACE reads, gives a single entry per CDR3 protein. Among roughly 64,000 distinct CDR3 sequences listed, under 25% were seen once. Material: memory CD4+ T cells sorted from a lymph node. Source of these receptors: a female donor with breast cancer. Both conserved end residues are part of each CDR3. The D gene is left open where the match is weak. Size is omitted from some rows. Given values are once, few, many or a class for expanded clones.

d_gene	abundance	v_gene	j_gene	CDR3aa	CDR3nt
.	.	TRBV20-1	TRBJ1-3	CSARDRTGSGNTIYF	TGCAGTGCTAGAGATAGGACGGGCTCTGGAAACACCATATATTTT
TRBD2	.	TRBV5-1	TRBJ2-2	CASTNGRATTDGELFF	TGCGCCAGTACTAACGGGAGGGCCACTACCGATGGGGAGCTGTTTTTT
.	few	TRBV27	TRBJ2-2	CASSWGHLTDPGELFF	TGTGCCAGCAGTTGGGGGCATTTGACAGACCCCGGGGAGCTGTTTTTT
TRBD2	few	TRBV7-3	TRBJ2-3	CASSPEGLPENTQYF	TGTGCCAGCAGCCCCGAGGGACTACCGGAAAATACGCAGTATTTT
.	.	TRBV28	TRBJ1-2	CASSTIWDTRDGYTF	TGTGCCAGCAGTACGATATGGGACACCAGGGATGGCTACACCTTC
.	few	TRBV7-9	TRBJ2-1	CASSWDQNNEQFF	TGTGCCAGCAGCTGGGACCAGAACAATGAGCAGTTCTTC
TRBD1	many	TRBV29-1	TRBJ2-7	CSVGDRGYEQYF	TGCAGCGTTGGGGACAGGGGGTACGAGCAGTACTTC
TRBD2	few	TRBV7-2	TRBJ2-2	CASSLGLATGELFF	TGTGCCAGCAGCTTAGGACTAGCTACCGGGGAGCTGTTTTTT
TRBD2	.	TRBV4-1	TRBJ2-1	CASSQEGLAGGYNEQFF	TGCGCCAGCAGCCAAGAAGGACTAGCGGGGGGTTACAATGAGCAGTTCTTC
.	.	TRBV24-1	TRBJ2-2	CATSALNTGELFF	TGTGCCACCAGTGCCCTAAACACCGGGGAGCTGTTTTTT
.	.	TRBV7-9	TRBJ2-3	CASSLGNTQYF	TGTGCCAGCAGCTTGGGAAATACGCAGTATTTT
TRBD1	few	TRBV4-3	TRBJ1-2	CASSQQTGEGGYTF	TGCGCCAGCAGCCAACAGACAGGGGAGGGTGGCTACACCTTC
.	many	TRBV5-1	TRBJ1-2	CASSLDRGEDGYTF	TGCGCCAGCAGCTTGGACCGGGGGGAGGATGGCTACACCTTC
.	.	TRBV3-1	TRBJ2-7	CASSHNTGPYEQYF	TGTGCCAGCAGCCATAATACAGGTCCCTACGAGCAGTACTTC
.	many	TRBV6-6	TRBJ1-4	CASSYSTGFVGEKLFF	TGTGCCAGCAGTTACTCGACGGGATTTGTCGGCGAAAAACTGTTTTTT
.	.	TRBV20-1	TRBJ1-3	CSALLQSSGNTIYF	TGCAGTGCGCTACTCCAGAGCTCTGGAAACACCATATATTTT
.	.	TRBV4-3	TRBJ2-2	CASSQEYRGGTGELFF	TGCGCCAGCAGCCAAGAGTACAGGGGAGGAACCGGGGAGCTGTTTTTT
.	.	TRBV7-2	TRBJ2-7	CASSLVGEQYF	TGTGCCAGCAGCTTAGTTGGAGAGCAGTACTTC
TRBD1	.	TRBV29-1	TRBJ1-3	CSALDRIGNTIYF	TGCAGCGCATTGGACAGGATCGGAAACACCATATATTTT
TRBD1	few	TRBV9	TRBJ2-1	CASSVYGTGADYNEQFF	TGTGCCAGCAGCGTTTATGGGACAGGGGCGGACTACAATGAGCAGTTCTTC
TRBD1	few	TRBV5-1	TRBJ1-1	CASSLEAGGNTEAFF	TGCGCCAGCAGCTTGGAGGCAGGGGGGAACACTGAAGCTTTCTTT
.	.	TRBV6-5	TRBJ1-1	CASWFIRGTEAFF	TGTGCCAGCTGGTTCATCAGGGGAACTGAAGCTTTCTTT
TRBD2	.	TRBV7-2	TRBJ2-3	CASSFLAGTSTDTQYF	TGTGCCAGCAGCTTTCTAGCGGGGACTAGCACAGATACGCAGTATTTT
TRBD1	many	TRBV7-8	TRBJ1-4	CASSLRRPGQGSNEKLFF	TGTGCCAGCAGCTTAAGGAGACCGGGACAGGGATCAAATGAAAAACTGTTTTTT
.	few	TRBV12-3/TRBV12-4	TRBJ1-5	CASSFREYQPQHF	TGTGCCAGCAGTTTTCGAGAATATCAGCCCCAGCATTTT
.	.	TRBV28	TRBJ1-5	CASSRDLIRDYSNQPQHF	TGTGCCAGCAGCAGGGACCTAATCAGAGACTATAGCAATCAGCCCCAGCATTTT
.	.	TRBV5-6	TRBJ2-1	CASSLWEKYYEQFF	TGTGCCAGCAGTCTATGGGAGAAGTACTATGAGCAGTTCTTC
.	.	TRBV20-1	TRBJ1-5	CSARWSNQPQHF	TGCAGTGCTAGATGGAGCAATCAGCCCCAGCATTTT
TRBD2	few	TRBV20-1	TRBJ2-5	CSAHHGGAGGPETQYF	TGCAGTGCTCACCACGGCGGAGCGGGGGGGCCAGAGACCCAGTACTTC